This TCR beta chain was profiled in a study of Graves' ophthalmopathy and Graves' hyperthyroidism. Study conclusions and caveats: Sensitivity reached 85% to 90% and specificity almost 83% for a 13-signature model separating ophthalmopathy from stable hyperthyroidism.

TCR beta CDR3 regions were amplified from RNA transcripts. After a first-round RT-PCR with HTBI primers, a second-round multiplex PCR was run. TCRdb itself ran the multiplex PCR reads through MiXCR, one entry per CDR3 protein. The sample gives approximately 540,000 distinct CDR3 sequences, about two fifths of which show up once; less than 4.5% is in the top ten. The V gene lost 0 bases and the J gene lost 3 bases, with 9 bases spanning the gap. This CDR3 is built from 14 residues. Germline assignment: CDR1 MNHNY and CDR2 SVGAGI (reference sequence). On this clonotype: Its cognate antigen is unknown.

What was sequenced was peripheral blood or thyroid tissue (not recorded which). V usage is TRBV6-6 and J usage is TRBJ2-7; D not certain. The sequence came from an adult man with Graves' hyperthyroidism. The CDR3 loop is CASSYSAELYEQYF. The CDR3 region has the DNA TGTGCCAGCAGTTACTCGGCGGAACTCTACGAGCAGTACTTC.